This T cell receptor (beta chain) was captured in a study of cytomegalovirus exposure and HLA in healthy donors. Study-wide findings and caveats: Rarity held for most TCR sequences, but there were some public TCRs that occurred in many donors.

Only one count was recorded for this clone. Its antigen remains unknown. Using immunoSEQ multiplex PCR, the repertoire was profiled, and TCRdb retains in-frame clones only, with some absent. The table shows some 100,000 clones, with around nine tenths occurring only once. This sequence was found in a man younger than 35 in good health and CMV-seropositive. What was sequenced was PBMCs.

The CDR3 spells CASRSKDRGLSNQPQHF. Here the CDR3 DNA reads TGTGCCAGCCGCTCGAAAGACAGGGGGCTATCCAATCAGCCCCAGCATTTT. The chain combines TRBV19 with TRBJ1-5; 10 nucleotides align to TRBD1. This CDR3 has 17 amino acids. Unmatched junction bases numbered 14, after V lost 9 bases and J lost 3 bases. The germline V gene has CDR1 LNHDA and CDR2 SQIVND (reference sequence).